The clone carrying this T cell receptor (beta chain) has just a few counts. Its specificity is not known. With the Oncomine TCR Beta short-read assay, DNA from cultured CD4+ T cells was sequenced. A single record per CDR3 protein comes from TCRdb applying MiXCR to the PCR reads. The sample contains 4,000 to 4,500 distinct CDR3 sequences, 21% of which appear only once. The source of the sample is a study of vaccination and CD4 T cells after COVID-19. Turning to the study itself: Each control culture was treated with a CEFX pool, an HIV-1 Nef pool, or no peptide.

Noted treatment: approximately 9-day PBMC culture with coronavirus spike peptide pools or control peptides (ViraFEST assay). Trimming cost V 4 bases and J 10 bases, with 20 bases left between them. Germline V gives CDR1 WNHNN, CDR2 SYGVQD (reference sequence). The CDR3 has 15 residues. The J gene is TRBJ2-1, the V gene TRBV10-1; D may correspond to TRBD1 or TRBD2 (5 bases each). The source material was CD4+ T cells from blood, cultured in vitro. The TCR was taken from a human donor who had recovered from COVID-19. The CDR3 is CASSGDGRSGGEQFF. The CDR3 DNA sequence: TGCGCCAGCAGTGGGGACGGACGGAGTGGTGGGGAGCAGTTCTTC.